This entry features one T cell receptor beta chain sequence. 60 Vbeta and 13 Jbeta primers were used in PCR. Assay used: immunoSEQ multiplex PCR; TCRdb lists only in-frame clones, some missing. This repertoire includes roughly 51,000 clones. This sample was taken from a study of cytomegalovirus exposure and HLA in healthy donors. The sequenced sample consisted of PBMCs. The TCR sequence derives from a male donor in good health and CMV-seropositive.

The CDR3 region is CARGGTSGGGAKNIQYF. The CDR3 DNA is TGTGCGCGCGGGGGGACTAGCGGGGGCGGAGCCAAAAACATTCAGTACTTC. This sequence joins TRBV6-4 and TRBJ2-4; 14 nucleotides align to TRBD2. The CDR3 loop spans 17 amino acids. CDR1 is MRHNA, CDR2 SNTAGT, per germline.